This TCR beta chain was recovered during a study of CD8+ T cells in alopecia areata. After removal of 3 bases from V and 1 base from J, the junction contained 13 bases not matched to a gene. The CDR3 totals 17 residues. The germline V gene encodes CDR1 SQVTM and CDR2 ANQGSEA. Reverse transcribed after extraction, RNA yielded cDNA as the sequencing template. Sequencing was performed with immunoSEQ multiplex PCR; in TCRdb, only in-frame clones are kept and a portion is missing. This table has about 120,000 clones, roughly 50% appearing once. This TCR was sampled from a human donor with alopecia areata. Sequencing was carried out using NKG2D-low CD8+ T cells sorted from blood. The chain carries TRBV29-1 and TRBJ2-5; 8 bases line up with TRBD2. CDR3 protein: CSVEDPLAREGQETQYF. CDR3 coding DNA: TGCAGCGTTGAGGACCCCTTAGCTCGGGAGGGCCAAGAGACCCAGTACTTC.